The sequence of this T cell receptor beta chain was determined in a study of T cells in Graves' hyperthyroidism and ophthalmopathy. On the study more broadly: The blood sample was taken at first diagnosis, before treatment began.

The CDR3 spans 13 residues. Germline V gene sequence: CDR1 MDHEN, CDR2 SYDVKM. Deletions cut 3 bases from V and 7 bases from J, with 13 bases between. RNA transcripts were the template for amplifying TCR beta CDR3 regions. The study used the HTBI primer set for a first-round RT-PCR of the TCR CDR3. MiXCR, run by TCRdb on the multiplex PCR reads, gives a single entry per CDR3 protein. This sample yields 350,000 to 400,000 distinct CDR3 sequences, of which 15% are seen a single time; 32% belongs to the top ten. In this sample, this clonotype turned up many times. Its antigen is still unknown. Study observations and caveats: Patients with ophthalmopathy were separated from those with stable hyperthyroidism by a 13 V-J model. Most expanded thyroid clonotypes above 0.001 also appeared in blood.

The chain couples TRBV28 to TRBJ2-7; D is possibly TRBD2 (7 bases). Sequencing used blood. The clonotype was recovered from a woman between 25 and 40 years old with Graves' hyperthyroidism. In DNA form, the CDR3 reads TGTGCCAGCAGTTTTGGGGGGGCGAGGGAGCAGTACTTC. Translation: CASSFGGAREQYF.